This TCR beta chain was identified in a study of tumor-infiltrating lymphocytes in oesophageal squamous cell carcinoma (dated by TCRdb to 2016 to 2018). Measured from the cysteine to the phenylalanine, the CDR3 is 17 residues long. Solely the CDR3 DNA is kept, with 51 bases framed from the first base. The germline V gene provides CDR1 MNHNS and CDR2 SASEGT. Trimmed from V: 4 bases; trimmed from J: 7 bases; junction bases lacking a gene match: 12. The library was made by PCR. The listed sequencing device is Illumina HiSeq 2000. Starting from the raw public reads, TCRdb applied fastp trimming at Q25, assembled clones with MiXCR and retained in-frame beta chains. Rows are unified per CDR3 protein, each entry keeping the most common DNA and genes. For this sample there are 15,000 to 20,000 distinct CDR3 sequences; less than 50% appear just once. The ten largest clones represent under 50% of the sample.

By share, this clonotype ranks as medium-sized (0.01 to 0.1%). Its antigen is still unknown. Base qualities are not at hand, and no much larger clone is one base apart. The sequence links TRBV6-1 to TRBJ2-4; the central 11 bases match TRBD2. Sequencing was done on a sample of normal esophageal tissue next to the tumor. This clonotype was obtained from a female donor with esophageal squamous cell carcinoma. The CDR3 region: CASSGGAIRTSGNIQYF. In nucleotides, the sequence is TGTGCCAGCAGTGGGGGGGCGATCCGGACTAGCGGGAACATTCAGTACTTC.